The T cell receptor beta chain under discussion was sequenced for a study of T-cell reconstitution after alpha-beta-depleted transplantation in children. Findings of the study overall: T-cell counts and diversity at one year post-transplant came mainly from newly produced T cells.

The TCRbeta library was prepared with unique molecular identifiers. TCRdb analysed the PCR reads with MiXCR anew, one entry per CDR3 protein. The data hold just over 950,000 distinct CDR3 sequences, with about 29% observed a single time. On this clonotype: Its antigen is not known.

V lost 0 bases to trimming and J lost 3 bases, with 13 bases between them. The CDR3 sequence is 15 residues long. Germline lookup yields CDR1 SGDLS and CDR2 YYNGEE. The rearrangement joins TRBV9 to TRBJ2-7, with D tentatively TRBD2 (5 bases). This sequence originates from a boy under three years old who had a stem cell transplant for SCID, so the T cells may come from the graft donor. Sequencing used PBMCs, mostly from graft donor cells, obtained 360 days after TCRalphabeta/CD19-depleted stem cell transplant. The CDR3, as DNA: TGTGCCAGCAGCGTAGCTGGGGAGCCCCACTACGAGCAGTACTTC. It specifies CASSVAGEPHYEQYF.